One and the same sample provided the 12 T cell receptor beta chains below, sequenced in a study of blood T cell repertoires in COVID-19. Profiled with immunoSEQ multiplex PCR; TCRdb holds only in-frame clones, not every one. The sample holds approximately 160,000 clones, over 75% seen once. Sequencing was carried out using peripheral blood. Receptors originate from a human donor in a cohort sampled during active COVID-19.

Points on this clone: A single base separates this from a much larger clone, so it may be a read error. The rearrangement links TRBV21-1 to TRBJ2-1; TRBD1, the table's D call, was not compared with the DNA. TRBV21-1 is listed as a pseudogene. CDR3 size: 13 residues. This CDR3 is CASSRDSYNEQFF. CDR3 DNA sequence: TGTGCCAGCAGCCGGGACAGTTACAATGAGCAGTTCTTC.

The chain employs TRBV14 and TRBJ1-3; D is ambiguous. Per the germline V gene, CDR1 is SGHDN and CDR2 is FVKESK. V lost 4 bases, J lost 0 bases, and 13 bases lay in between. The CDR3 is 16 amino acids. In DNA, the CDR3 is TGTGCCAGCAGCCCTAGGAGCCACAACTCTGGAAACACCATATATTTT. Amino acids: CASSPRSHNSGNTIYF.

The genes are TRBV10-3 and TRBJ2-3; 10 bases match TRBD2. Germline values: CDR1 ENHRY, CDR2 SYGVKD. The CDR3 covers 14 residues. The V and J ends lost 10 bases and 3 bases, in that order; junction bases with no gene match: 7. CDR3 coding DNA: TGTGCCACGGGAACTAGCGGGGTAACAGATACGCAGTATTTT. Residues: CATGTSGVTDTQYF.

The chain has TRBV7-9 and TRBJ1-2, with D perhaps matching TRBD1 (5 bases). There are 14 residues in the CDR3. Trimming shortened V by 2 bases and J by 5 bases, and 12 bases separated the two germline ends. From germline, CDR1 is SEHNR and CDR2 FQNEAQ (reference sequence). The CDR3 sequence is CASSLRGSSYGYTF. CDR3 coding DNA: TGTGCCAGCAGCTTAAGGGGCTCCAGTTATGGCTACACCTTC.

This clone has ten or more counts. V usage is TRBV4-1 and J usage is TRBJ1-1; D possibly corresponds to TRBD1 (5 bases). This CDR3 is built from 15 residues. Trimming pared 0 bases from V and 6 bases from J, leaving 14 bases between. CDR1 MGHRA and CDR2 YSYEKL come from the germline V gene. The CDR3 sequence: CASSQDNRGLAEAFF. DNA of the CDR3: TGCGCCAGCAGCCAAGATAATCGGGGACTAGCTGAAGCTTTCTTT.

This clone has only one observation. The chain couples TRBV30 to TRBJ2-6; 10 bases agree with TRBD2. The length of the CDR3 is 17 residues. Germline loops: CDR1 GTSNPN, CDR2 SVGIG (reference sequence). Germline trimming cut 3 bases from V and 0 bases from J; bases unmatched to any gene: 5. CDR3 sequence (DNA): TGTGCCTGGAGCCTAGCGGGGGTCAGCTCTGGGGCCAACGTCCTGACTTTC. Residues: CAWSLAGVSSGANVLTF.

The CDR3 nucleotides read TGTGCCAGCAGTTTATCCCGGGCTAGCGGGTATTACGAGCAGTACTTC. Translated: CASSLSRASGYYEQYF. This rearrangement joins TRBV27 to TRBJ2-7; TRBD2 agrees at 8 bases. The germline V gene encodes CDR1 MNHEY and CDR2 SMNVEV (reference sequence). V shed 0 bases and J 4 bases; nucleotides not matched to a gene: 8. CDR3 size: 16 residues.

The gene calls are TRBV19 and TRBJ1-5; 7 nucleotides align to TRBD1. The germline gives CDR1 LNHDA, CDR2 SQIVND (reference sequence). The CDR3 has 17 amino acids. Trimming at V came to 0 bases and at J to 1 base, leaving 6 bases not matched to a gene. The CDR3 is CASSIDQGRGSNQPQHF. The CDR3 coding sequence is TGTGCCAGTAGTATAGATCAAGGCAGGGGGAGCAATCAGCCCCAGCATTTT.

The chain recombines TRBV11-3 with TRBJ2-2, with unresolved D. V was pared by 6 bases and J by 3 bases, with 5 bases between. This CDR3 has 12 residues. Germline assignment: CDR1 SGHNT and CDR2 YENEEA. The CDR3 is CASSPDTGELFF. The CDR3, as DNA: TGTGCCAGCAGTCCGGACACCGGGGAGCTGTTTTTT.

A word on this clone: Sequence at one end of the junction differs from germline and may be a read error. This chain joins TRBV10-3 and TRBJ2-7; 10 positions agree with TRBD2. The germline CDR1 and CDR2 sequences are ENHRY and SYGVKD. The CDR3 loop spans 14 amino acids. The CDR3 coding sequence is TGTGCCATCAATGAGCGGGAGGGCCGGGACGAGCAGTACTTC. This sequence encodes CAINEREGRDEQYF.

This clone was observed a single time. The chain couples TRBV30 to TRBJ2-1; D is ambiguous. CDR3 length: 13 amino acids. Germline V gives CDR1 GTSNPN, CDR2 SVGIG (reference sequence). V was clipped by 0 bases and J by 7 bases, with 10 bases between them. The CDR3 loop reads CAWSVQIGNEQFF. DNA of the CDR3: TGTGCCTGGAGTGTACAGATTGGGAATGAGCAGTTCTTC. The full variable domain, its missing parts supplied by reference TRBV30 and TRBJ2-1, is SQTIHQWPATLVQPVGSPLSLECTVEGTSNPNLYWYRQAAGRGLQLLFYSVGIGQISSEVPQNLSASRPQDRQFILSSKKLLLSDSGFYLCAWSVQIGNEQFFGPGTRLTVL.

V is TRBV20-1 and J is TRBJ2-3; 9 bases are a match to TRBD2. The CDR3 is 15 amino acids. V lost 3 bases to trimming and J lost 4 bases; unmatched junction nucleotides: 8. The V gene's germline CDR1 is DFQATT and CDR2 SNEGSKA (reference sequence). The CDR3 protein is CSASGGRGIADTQYF. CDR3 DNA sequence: TGCAGTGCTAGTGGCGGGAGGGGTATAGCAGATACGCAGTATTTT.